A single sample gave rise to the 8 T cell receptor beta chains below, sequenced in a study of blood T cell repertoires in COVID-19. The data were produced by immunoSEQ multiplex PCR, yet TCRdb's version contains in-frame clones alone and is incomplete. Of about 51,000 clones detected, roughly 90% appear once; the ten largest clones hold 3.1%. The sequencing sample was made of peripheral blood. These receptors were taken from a man between 45 and 60 years old with acute or convalescent COVID-19.

The V call is TRBV30, the J call TRBJ2-7; D is undetermined. V was cut by 3 bases and J by 2 bases, with 11 bases left in between. The CDR3 is 13 residues long. Germline V lookup: CDR1 GTSNPN, CDR2 SVGIG (reference sequence). The CDR3 DNA sequence: TGTGCCTGGAGCGCAGGTCCCCCCTACGAGCAGTACTTC. Protein: CAWSAGPPYEQYF.

This clone was seen a handful of times. The V and J genes are TRBV5-1 and TRBJ1-6, with 7 bases identical to TRBD1. Germline V gene lookup returns CDR1 SGHRS and CDR2 YFSETQ. J lost 0 bases, V lost 4 bases, and 1 base had no gene match. The CDR3 spans 15 residues. This CDR3 reads CASSRDSSYNSPLHF. The CDR3 DNA is TGCGCCAGCAGCCGGGACAGCTCCTATAATTCACCCCTCCACTTT.

The chain employs TRBV2 and TRBJ2-3, with unresolved D. The V end was cut by 6 bases, the J end by 0 bases, with 16 bases between. The germline V gene has CDR1 SNHLY and CDR2 FYNNEI. The length of the CDR3 is 16 residues. The CDR3: CASREYLLSSTDTQYF. The CDR3 coding sequence is TGTGCCAGCAGAGAGTATCTCCTGTCTAGCACAGATACGCAGTATTTT.

The chain recombines TRBV24-1 with TRBJ2-1, with 9 positions matching TRBD1. The length of the CDR3 is 17 residues. Trimming took 2 bases from V and 9 from J; bases not matched to a gene: 13. Germline CDR1 KGHDR, CDR2 SFDVKD. The CDR3, as DNA: TGTGCCACCAGTGATTCCGGACAGGGGTCCGAGCTCGGTGAGCAGTTCTTC. It specifies CATSDSGQGSELGEQFF.

This chain links TRBV7-9 with TRBJ1-1, with 8 bases that match TRBD1. With V trimmed by 5 bases and J by 4 bases, 12 bases remained unmatched. Germline V gene sequence: CDR1 SEHNR, CDR2 FQNEAQ (reference sequence). The CDR3 loop spans 16 amino acids. CDR3 bases: TGTGCCAGCAGCCTCTCGGACAGGGCTGGTATCACTGAAGCTTTCTTT. This codes for CASSLSDRAGITEAFF.

The chain employs TRBV6-1 and TRBJ2-7, with D maybe TRBD1 (5 bases). CDR3 size: 12 residues. The germline gives CDR1 MNHNS, CDR2 SASEGT. The germline V and J ends were trimmed by 2 bases and 6 bases, with 8 bases remaining between them. CDR3 DNA sequence: TGTGCCAGCAGTGAAAGCAGGGTCGAGCAGTACTTC. This sequence encodes CASSESRVEQYF.

The chain links TRBV11-3 to TRBJ2-5, with 8 positions matching TRBD1. V gave up 5 bases and J gave up 1 base; unmatched junction bases: 12. The germline V gene encodes CDR1 SGHNT and CDR2 YENEEA. The CDR3 extends over 17 amino acids. CDR3 amino acids: CASSKGQGWGVQETQYF. The CDR3 nucleotides are TGTGCCAGCAGCAAAGGACAGGGATGGGGAGTCCAAGAGACCCAGTACTTC.

This sequence joins TRBV2 and TRBJ2-3; D is unresolved. Germline CDR1 and CDR2: SNHLY and FYNNEI. The CDR3 is 14 amino acids. Between the trimmed V and J ends, which lost 3 bases and 6 bases, there was a span of 13 bases. The DNA of the CDR3 is TGTGCCAGCAGTGAGGGTAACGACTGGGATACGCAGTATTTT. Translated: CASSEGNDWDTQYF.